Listed below are T cell receptor beta chains from one sample, sequenced in a study of OX40 agonist ivuxolimab in advanced cancers. The table came from immunoSEQ multiplex PCR; TCRdb's copy has only in-frame clones and leaves some out. The sample comprises about 66,000 clones, 85% of which are singletons, and around 0.7% rests with the top ten. Sequencing used CD4+ or CD8+ T cells sorted from blood, obtained in a trial of the OX40 agonist ivuxolimab. The source is an adult with an advanced solid tumor such as melanoma, head and neck, liver or kidney cancer. The CDR3 runs from the conserved cysteine through the conserved F or W. Each record gives: V gene, D gene, J gene, clone size, CDR3 DNA, CDR3 protein. D genes are given only for firm matches. Size values are once, few and many counts, or a class for expanded clones, and some rows have none.

v_call: TRBV5-4; d_call: -; j_call: TRBJ1-3; clone_size: once; cdr3_nt: TGTGCCAGCAGCAATCCCCAGGGAGACACCATATATTTT; cdr3_aa: CASSNPQGDTIYF
v_call: TRBV14; d_call: TRBD1; j_call: TRBJ2-3; clone_size: -; cdr3_nt: TGTGCCAGCAGCCAAGGGCTACAGGGGGCGTATGATACGCAGTATTTT; cdr3_aa: CASSQGLQGAYDTQYF
v_call: TRBV12-1; d_call: -; j_call: TRBJ1-5; clone_size: once; cdr3_nt: TGTGCCAGCAGCTTAACAGGGGCGGCTCAGCCCCAGCATTTT; cdr3_aa: CASSLTGAAQPQHF
v_call: TRBV7-2; d_call: -; j_call: TRBJ1-2; clone_size: few; cdr3_nt: TGTGCCAGCAGCCCTACGCGAGCGAGCGGAGTCACCTTC; cdr3_aa: CASSPTRASGVTF
v_call: TRBV10-1; d_call: TRBD2; j_call: TRBJ2-5; clone_size: -; cdr3_nt: TGCGCCAGTAGCGGGGAAATACAAGAGACCCAGTACTTC; cdr3_aa: CASSGEIQETQYF
v_call: TRBV5-1; d_call: TRBD2; j_call: TRBJ2-7; clone_size: -; cdr3_nt: TGCGCCAGCAGCTGGGGAGGGCGCTCCTACGAGCAGTACTTC; cdr3_aa: CASSWGGRSYEQYF
v_call: TRBV5-6; d_call: TRBD1; j_call: TRBJ1-2; clone_size: -; cdr3_nt: TGTGCCAGCAGCTCCACAGGGGGTTCAACAAGCTACACCTTC; cdr3_aa: CASSSTGGSTSYTF
v_call: TRBV5-1; d_call: -; j_call: TRBJ1-1; clone_size: -; cdr3_nt: TGCGCCAGCAGCCGTGAACAGGGCTACTCGAACACTGAAGCTTTCTTT; cdr3_aa: CASSREQGYSNTEAFF
v_call: TRBV4-3; d_call: -; j_call: TRBJ1-1; clone_size: -; cdr3_nt: TGCGCCAGCAGCCAATTGGGAGACGGGCTGAACACTGAAGCTTTCTTT; cdr3_aa: CASSQLGDGLNTEAFF
v_call: TRBV4-3; d_call: -; j_call: TRBJ1-2; clone_size: -; cdr3_nt: TGCGCCAGCAGCCAAGTACATTTTACTGGCCGTTACACTAACTATGGCTACACCTTC; cdr3_aa: CASSQVHFTGRYTNYGYTF